Below are 17 T cell receptor beta chains sequenced from a single sample in a study of blood T cell repertoires in COVID-19. Data came from immunoSEQ multiplex PCR; TCRdb stores just in-frame clones and leaves some out. Of about 290,000 clones in the sample, approximately 86% are singletons; the top ten hold 4% to 5%. The sample taken for sequencing was peripheral blood. The receptors originated from a woman aged 45-65 years with active or convalescent COVID-19.

V is TRBV7-9 and J is TRBJ1-1, with D possibly TRBD1 on 6 matching bases. The germline V and J ends were trimmed by 5 bases and 2 bases, with 15 bases remaining between them. Germline V lookup: CDR1 SEHNR, CDR2 FQNEAQ (reference sequence). The CDR3 runs to 15 residues. CDR3 protein: CASSAGGGSNTEAFF. The DNA for the CDR3 is TGTGCCAGCAGCGCGGGGGGCGGATCCAACACTGAAGCTTTCTTT.

This chain joins TRBV7-9 and TRBJ2-4; 7 nucleotides match TRBD1. There are 17 residues in the CDR3. The junction had 15 bases not matched to a gene; V was cut back by 5 bases and J by 5 bases. CDR1 and CDR2 from the germline V gene are SEHNR and FQNEAQ (reference sequence). CDR3 coding DNA: TGTGCCAGCAGCCAATATACCATCTCGGGACAGCAAAACATTCAGTACTTC. Encoded protein: CASSQYTISGQQNIQYF.

This clone was recorded once. The CDR3 sequence is CASSFGREYGYTF. The CDR3 DNA follows: TGTGCCAGCAGTTTTGGCAGGGAATATGGCTACACCTTC. This chain uses TRBV28 with TRBJ1-2, with D possibly being TRBD1 (5 bases). The V end lost 3 bases, the J end lost 5 bases, and 10 bases lay between the germline ends. Germline values: CDR1 MDHEN, CDR2 SYDVKM. The CDR3 totals 13 residues.

Note on this clone: In the same sample, other DNA sequences code for this CDR3. CDR3 in amino acids: CATSRDRGYGYTF. The CDR3 nucleotides are TGTGCCACCAGCAGAGATCGGGGCTATGGCTACACCTTC. The chain uses TRBV15 and TRBJ1-2; D unclear. V lost 0 bases, J lost 4 bases, and 6 bases lay in between. CDR3 size: 13 residues. CDR1 is LNHNV, CDR2 YYDKDF, per germline (reference sequence).

The chain has TRBV30 and TRBJ1-2; D is unresolved. Per the germline V gene, CDR1 is GTSNPN and CDR2 is SVGIG (reference sequence). The germline V and J ends were trimmed by 5 bases and 0 bases, with 10 bases remaining between them. The CDR3 has 13 residues. CDR3 coding DNA: TGTGCCTGGGCTTTTAGAGCTAACTATGGCTACACCTTC. Its protein is CAWAFRANYGYTF.

The genes are TRBV5-4 and TRBJ2-2, with 11 nucleotides matching TRBD2. The trim removed 5 bases at V and 1 base at J, leaving 4 bases unmatched. Germline lookup yields CDR1 SGHNT and CDR2 YYREEE (reference sequence). CDR3 length: 16 residues. CDR3 amino acids: CASSPGTSGNTGELFF. CDR3 bases: TGTGCCAGCAGTCCTGGGACTAGCGGGAACACCGGGGAGCTGTTTTTT.

This clone was found once. The chain links TRBV28 to TRBJ2-1; 9 nucleotides align to TRBD1. The V segment lost 6 bases and the J segment 8 bases; nucleotides outside the gene matches: 11. CDR3 length: 15 residues. Germline V CDR1 and CDR2: MDHEN, SYDVKM. The chain's CDR3 is CASSGGGQGLDEQFF. DNA for the CDR3: TGTGCCAGCAGCGGTGGGGGACAGGGCCTAGATGAGCAGTTCTTC.

The rearrangement links TRBV18 to TRBJ2-7; TRBD2 is a possible D gene (6 bases). V was clipped by 10 bases and J by 1 base, with 14 bases between them. The germline CDR1 and CDR2 sequences are KGHSH and LQKENI. This CDR3 region has 13 residues. The CDR3 loop is CATGGGTSYEQYF. CDR3 coding DNA: TGTGCCACCGGGGGAGGCACATCCTACGAGCAGTACTTC.

The V call is TRBV27, the J call TRBJ2-5, with a tentative D call TRBD2 (6 bases). This CDR3 region has 13 residues. V gave up 5 bases and J gave up 7 bases, with 14 bases separating them. Germline V gives CDR1 MNHEY, CDR2 SMNVEV (reference sequence). This chain's CDR3 is CASSPGVTGTQYF. The CDR3 DNA reads as TGTGCCAGCAGTCCGGGAGTAACGGGGACCCAGTACTTC.

At least ten counts were recorded for this clone. The rearrangement joins TRBV28 to TRBJ2-7; D may be TRBD1 (5 bases). Trimming took off 7 bases at V and 0 bases at J, with 10 bases between the two ends. CDR3 length: 13 residues. Germline CDR1 and CDR2: MDHEN and SYDVKM. In DNA form, the CDR3 reads TGTGCCAGCACCAAGACAGACTCCTACGAGCAGTACTTC. Translated, it gives CASTKTDSYEQYF.

The chain carries TRBV2 and TRBJ1-2; 7 nucleotides agree with TRBD1. The CDR3 runs 14 residues. Germline trimming cut 6 bases from V and 4 bases from J; bases unmatched to any gene: 8. From germline, CDR1 is SNHLY and CDR2 FYNNEI. CDR3 in DNA: TGTGCCAGCAGAGTGACAGGGATCGCCTATGGCTACACCTTC. Its protein product is CASRVTGIAYGYTF.

The gene calls are TRBV30 and TRBJ1-5, with D perhaps TRBD1 (6 bases). Trimming pared 2 bases from V and 3 bases from J, leaving 17 bases between. Germline loops: CDR1 GTSNPN, CDR2 SVGIG (reference sequence). The CDR3 totals 16 residues. CDR3 in amino acids: CAWSTGQHFDNQPQHF. DNA of the CDR3: TGTGCCTGGAGTACAGGGCAACATTTCGACAATCAGCCCCAGCATTTT. Full variable domain (rest looked up from reference TRBV30 and TRBJ1-5): SQTIHQWPATLVQPVGSPLSLECTVEGTSNPNLYWYRQAAGRGLQLLFYSVGIGQISSEVPQNLSASRPQDRQFILSSKKLLLSDSGFYLCAWSTGQHFDNQPQHFGDGTRLSIL.

The CDR3 DNA is TGTGCCAGCAGCCAAGATCGGCGGCTAATCGGCGAAAAACTGTTTTTT. Its translation is CASSQDRRLIGEKLFF. The chain carries TRBV14 and TRBJ1-4, with D unresolved. V was cut by 0 bases and J by 8 bases, with 16 bases left in between. Germline V CDR1 and CDR2: SGHDN, FVKESK. The CDR3 is made up of 16 amino acids.

V gene TRBV6-5 combines with J gene TRBJ1-2; TRBD1 matches at 7 bases. With 8 bases clipped from V and 5 bases from J, the junction kept 2 bases outside the gene matches. Germline V CDR1 and CDR2: MNHEY, SVGAGI. The CDR3 totals 11 residues. The DNA for the CDR3 is TGTGCCAGCGGGACAGATTATGGCTACACCTTC. Amino acid sequence: CASGTDYGYTF.

The chain has TRBV12-3 or TRBV12-4 and TRBJ2-3; D remains unclear. This CDR3 spans 13 amino acids. Trimming took off 4 bases at V and 2 bases at J, with 7 bases between the two ends. The CDR3: CASSSGNTDTQYF. In DNA, the CDR3 is TGTGCCAGCAGTTCAGGAAACACAGATACGCAGTATTTT.

The chain links TRBV19 to TRBJ2-4, with a possible D match to TRBD1 (6 bases). The CDR3 length is 14 residues. Germline values: CDR1 LNHDA, CDR2 SQIVND (reference sequence). Trimming pared 9 bases from V and 2 bases from J, leaving 14 bases between. CDR3 nucleotides: TGTGCCAGCCAAGGATGGGACACCAAAAACATTCAGTACTTC. Its translation: CASQGWDTKNIQYF.

Note on this clone: Other nucleotide sequences in the sample specify the same CDR3. V gene TRBV11-2 combines with J gene TRBJ2-7, with TRBD1 matching over 8 bases. V trimming: 0 bases; J trimming: 13 bases; junction bases outside the gene matches: 8. CDR1 and CDR2 from the germline V gene are SGHAT and FQNNGV. The CDR3 extends over 13 amino acids. The CDR3 bases are TGTGCCAGCAGCTTAGAATCGTCAGGGGGCGAATACTTC. Translated, it gives CASSLESSGGEYF.